A single TCR beta chain is shown here with its context. This clone appeared once. Its antigen is not yet known. Base-call qualities are not available, and no considerably larger clone is one nucleotide away. CD8 naive samples were obtained by positive selection for CCR7 among CD45RO-negative cells, yielding a CD45RA+CCR7+ population from which TemRA cells were excluded. Healthy HIV-negative adults with no recently reported acute infections or vaccinations were included as donors. Only Caucasian adults living in Nashville, Tennessee, USA were represented among the donors. Blood was obtained by leukapheresis, after which PBMCs were separated by Ficoll-Histopaque density gradient centrifugation and cryopreserved in liquid nitrogen vapor phase. Analytical flow cytometry was used to check the purity and quantity of every magnetically sorted T cell population. Genomic DNA was isolated from every sorted fraction and measured by UV absorbance on a Nanodrop 2000c.

These data come from a study of shared clonotypes between healthy human individuals (dated by TCRdb to the early 2020s). A note on the overall study: The cohort included a few men and a couple of women between 18 and 49 years of age. Blood TCR repertoires of about 5 healthy adults were deeply sequenced to estimate repertoire size and the extent of clonotype sharing between individuals. For each donor, CD4 naive and CD4 memory were each given three plates, CD8 naive was given two plates, and CD8 memory was given one plate. Per donor, leukapheresis produced somewhere between about 0.9 and 10 billion PBMCs. Libraries were prepared and TCR repertoires were sequenced by different laboratories using diverse techniques, in order to increase sequencing depth and limit assay-specific biases.

Using the deep immunoSEQ assay, multiplex PCR amplified TCR CDR3 regions from genomic DNA. Genomic DNA extracted from each cell subset was distributed evenly over all wells of several immunoSEQ 96-well plates, and each plate served as one replicate. Each replicate PCR for sorted subsets received around 200 ng genomic DNA, equal to about 30,000 T cell genomes. Purified libraries were measured with a Qubit 3.0 fluorometer, size-checked on a Bioanalyzer 2100, and measured again with the KAPA Library Quantification kit. A separate single-read 150-cycle Illumina NextSeq 550 flow cell was used to sequence each immunoSEQ 96-well plate. The authors' analysis ran thus. Because the immunoSEQ output held only junctional sequences and lacked quality scores, the filtering could not match the filtering applied to full-length reads. Sequences were annotated with PyIR, a Python wrapper for IgBLAST v1.9, and V/J genes and CDR3 were assigned using IMGT germline references. Reads with weak V/J assignments (E-value above 1e-6), missing CDR3, stop codons, out-of-frame junctions, or ambiguous translated residues were removed. V3J clonotypes were defined by identical inferred V gene, J gene, and CDR3 amino acid sequence. The percentage overlap between two repertoires was calculated by dividing the number of shared unique clonotypes by the size of the smaller repertoire. Richness of each repertoire was evaluated using RTK rarefaction, the Chao1 estimator, and Recon v2.1 estimates of unobserved clonotypes. For all TCRbeta clonotypes obtained by the gDNA method from several donors, generation probabilities were computed with OLGA. TCRdb limited this immuneACCESS table to in-frame rearrangements with V and J called. A share of clones is missing; checked studies link under half to unresolved V genes, and the rest is unexplained. V and J calls and clone size are copied from that table; D and trimming were computed from the DNA. Present in this sample are around 2.1 million clones, 90% to 95% of which were seen just once. The ten largest clones represent about 1.5% of the sample.

Overall study outcomes, separate from this receptor: Sampling was restricted to blood, and TCR repertoires in tissue are likely to differ from TCR repertoires in blood. The genetic and exposure-history diversity represented was limited by the small number of donors. Naive subsets generally had larger estimated clonotype richness than memory subsets. Based on pairwise subsampling, the degree of clonotype sharing among donors was expected to be affected by sequencing depth. Roughly 5% of naive CD4, 3.5% of naive CD8, around 2.3% of memory CD4, and less than 0.45% of memory CD8 clonotypes were shared across several donors. Even with the large sequencing depth, rarefaction of the sorted-subset datasets indicated that sequencing was incomplete. Compared with non-shared clonotypes, the clonotypes found in all four sorted-subset donors had higher generation probabilities.

The specimen was naive CD8+ T cells from PBMCs. Read against the paper, the sample's cell subset or site label means: CD45RA+CCR7+. This TCR was sampled from a man younger than 35 in good health. Some clones in this sample may be carry-over from other donors' samples.

The DNA sequence follows: TGTGCCAGCGGTGGGACCGTAGACTCCGGGGCCAACGTCCTGACTTTC. It translates to CASGGTVDSGANVLTF. The rearrangement joined TRBV6-1 to TRBJ2-6; the D element might be TRBD1 or TRBD2, as each aligns at 5 bases. Based on the germline V gene, the CDR1 and CDR2 sequences are MNHNS and SASEGT. V sheds 8 bases and J sheds 4 bases, leaving 18 bases between their ends. Its CDR3 holds 16 amino acids, cysteine through phenylalanine. Just CDR3 DNA is preserved here, 48 bases in frame from base 1.